A single sample is the source of the 8 T cell receptor beta chains below, sequenced in a study of cytomegalovirus exposure and HLA in healthy donors (dated by TCRdb to 2015 to 2018). Library preparation was by the immunoSEQ multiplex PCR assay. For the multiplex PCR, a mixture combining 60 forward primers for TCR Vbeta segments and 13 reverse primers for TCR Jbeta segments was used. In TCRdb, the immuneACCESS table is reduced to in-frame sequences with V and J assigned. These tables do not hold every clone; where another copy was compared, an unresolved V gene accounts for under half, and the others remain unexplained. The data table for this sample lists about 130,000 clones. 1.5% to 1.8% of the sample is held by the ten biggest clonotypes. Sequenced input: PBMCs. The receptors stem from a woman between 40 and 55 years old in good health and CMV-seronegative.

The V call is TRBV7-6, the J call TRBJ2-3, with 8 bases lining up with TRBD1. There are 16 residues in the CDR3. Germline CDR1 SGHVS, CDR2 FNYEAQ. V gave up 2 bases and J gave up 2 bases; unmatched junction bases: 6. For the CDR3, the DNA is TGTGCCAGCAGCTTACAGGGGGCGCAAGTCACAGATACGCAGTATTTT. This gives the protein CASSLQGAQVTDTQYF. The full variable domain, rest sourced from reference TRBV7-6 and TRBJ2-3, is GAGVSQSPRYKVTKRGQDVALRCDPISGHVSLYWYRQALGQGPEFLTYFNYEAQQDKSGLPNDRFSAERPEGSISTLTIQRTEQRDSAMYRCASSLQGAQVTDTQYFGPGTRLTVL.

V and J are TRBV5-1 and TRBJ1-1; the D gene is possibly TRBD1 (6 bases). CDR3 size: 14 residues. Trimming shortened V by 4 bases and J by 11 bases, and 21 bases separated the two germline ends. The germline V gene encodes CDR1 SGHRS and CDR2 YFSETQ. In nucleotides, the CDR3 is TGCGCCAGCAGCCCTCCAACAGGGTTCAAGGGTGCTTTCTTT. Amino acid sequence: CASSPPTGFKGAFF.

The J gene is TRBJ2-1, the V gene TRBV2, with D possibly matching TRBD1 (5 bases). The germline V gene encodes CDR1 SNHLY and CDR2 FYNNEI. The CDR3 has 16 residues. V was cut by 5 bases and J by 4 bases, with 18 bases left in between. CDR3 sequence (DNA): TGTGCCAGCAGTTTTCGGAAGCAGGGCGGATACAATGAGCAGTTCTTC. Amino acids: CASSFRKQGGYNEQFF. Together with reference TRBV2 and TRBJ2-1, the CDR3 gives the full variable domain: EPEVTQTPSHQVTQMGQEVILRCVPISNHLYFYWYRQILGQKVEFLVSFYNNEISEKSEIFDDQFSVERPDGSNFTLKIRSTKLEDSAMYFCASSFRKQGGYNEQFFGPGTRLTVL.

This chain joins TRBV7-2 and TRBJ1-6, with D possibly TRBD1 on 6 matching bases. CDR1 is SGHTA and CDR2 is FQGNSA in the germline V gene. This CDR3 spans 15 amino acids. Trimming took 5 bases from V and 6 from J, leaving 14 bases between them. In DNA, the CDR3 is TGTGCCAGCAGCCCCTACAGGGTGGGTAATTCACCCCTCCACTTT. It is translated as CASSPYRVGNSPLHF.

The chain carries TRBV18 and TRBJ1-1; 9 bases map to TRBD1. The length of the CDR3 is 15 residues. Germline loops: CDR1 KGHSH, CDR2 LQKENI. Trimming cost V 6 bases and J 5 bases; bases outside gene matches: 10. CDR3 in DNA: TGTGCCAGCTCGCCTGTACAGGGGGCAGGAACTGAAGCTTTCTTT. Encoded protein: CASSPVQGAGTEAFF.

The V and J genes are TRBV7-8 and TRBJ2-3, with 15 positions matching TRBD2. Losses at the gene ends were 5 bases for V and 2 bases for J; bases not matched to a gene: 8. Germline V CDR1 and CDR2: SGHVS, FQNEAQ. CDR3 size: 18 residues. The CDR3 DNA reads as TGTGCCAGCAGCCCAAGGACTAGCGGGGGGGCGGCCACAGATACGCAGTATTTT. This gives the protein CASSPRTSGGAATDTQYF.

The CDR3 here is CASSVDPEPGELFF. For the CDR3, the DNA is TGTGCCAGCAGCGTAGACCCAGAACCTGGGGAGCTGTTTTTT. This chain links TRBV9 with TRBJ2-2; D remains ambiguous. This CDR3 spans 14 amino acids. With 0 bases removed from V and 8 bases from J, the gap between germline ends came to 11 bases. Per germline, CDR1 SGDLS and CDR2 YYNGEE. The entire variable domain, with the rest obtained from reference TRBV9 and TRBJ2-2, is as follows: DSGVTQTPKHLITATGQRVTLRCSPRSGDLSVYWYQQSLDQGLQFLIQYYNGEERAKGNILERFSAQQFPDLHSELNLSSLELGDSALYFCASSVDPEPGELFFGEGSRLTVL.

The DNA of the CDR3 is TGCGCCAGCAGCCAAGATCCCACAGCAAGGGGCTATGGCTACACCTTC. Its protein product is CASSQDPTARGYGYTF. The chain carries TRBV4-3 and TRBJ1-2; D is possibly TRBD1 (5 bases). V was shortened by 0 bases and J by 4 bases, with 15 bases between the two germline ends. Germline V gene data show CDR1 as LGHNA and CDR2 as YSLEER. CDR3 length: 16 residues.